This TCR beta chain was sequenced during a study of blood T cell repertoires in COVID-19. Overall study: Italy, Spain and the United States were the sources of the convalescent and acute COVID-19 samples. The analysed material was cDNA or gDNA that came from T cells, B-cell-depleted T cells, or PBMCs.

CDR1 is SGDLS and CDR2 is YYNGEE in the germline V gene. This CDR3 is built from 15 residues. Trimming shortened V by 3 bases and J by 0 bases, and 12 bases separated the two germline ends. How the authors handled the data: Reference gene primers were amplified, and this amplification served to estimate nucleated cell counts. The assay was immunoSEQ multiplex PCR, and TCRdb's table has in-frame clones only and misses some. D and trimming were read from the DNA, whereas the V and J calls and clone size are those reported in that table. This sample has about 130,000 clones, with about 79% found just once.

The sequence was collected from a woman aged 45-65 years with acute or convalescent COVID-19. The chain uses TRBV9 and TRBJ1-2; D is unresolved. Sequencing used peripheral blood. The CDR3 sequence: CASSAEWGANYGYTF. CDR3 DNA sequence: TGTGCCAGCAGCGCCGAATGGGGAGCTAACTATGGCTACACCTTC.